This entry lists 24 T cell receptor beta chains sequenced from one sample in a study of early T cells in non-severe SARS-CoV-2 infection. One entry per CDR3 protein, called by TCRdb with MiXCR from the 5' RACE reads. Of tens of thousands of distinct CDR3 sequences detected, roughly 6% appear once; the ten largest clones hold 6.5% to 9%. Source material: whole blood. Every receptor here comes from an adult who was a healthcare worker with PCR-confirmed SARS-CoV-2 infection or an uninfected control (not recorded which).

The sample holds many counts of this clonotype. The chain is built from TRBV11-2 and TRBJ2-1; D remains ambiguous. V lost 0 bases and J 4 bases, leaving 10 bases between the germline ends. The CDR3 runs to 15 residues. CDR1 and CDR2 (germline): SGHAT, FQNNGV. As DNA, the CDR3 is TGTGCCAGCAGCTTAGAAATTTGGGGTTACAATGAGCAGTTCTTC. It encodes CASSLEIWGYNEQFF.

This clonotype came up a few times. V is TRBV27 and J is TRBJ1-5; possible D gene TRBD1, 5 bases. Trimming took 6 bases from V and 1 from J, leaving 10 bases between them. Germline CDR1 MNHEY, CDR2 SMNVEV (reference sequence). This CDR3 is built from 14 residues. The CDR3 DNA follows: TGTGCCAGCAGCCCTGGACACAGCAATCAGCCCCAGCATTTT. It is translated as CASSPGHSNQPQHF.

This clonotype was seen at least ten times. This rearrangement joins TRBV20-1 to TRBJ2-5; a possible D gene is TRBD2 (6 bases). The CDR3 spans 14 residues. Trimming cost V 5 bases and J 2 bases, with 15 bases left between them. Germline loops: CDR1 DFQATT, CDR2 SNEGSKA (reference sequence). The CDR3 sequence: CSASRGAGQETQYF. The DNA for the CDR3 is TGCAGTGCTTCCCGCGGGGCAGGACAAGAGACCCAGTACTTC.

The table lists this clonotype with many counts. V gene TRBV29-1 combines with J gene TRBJ1-2; D may be TRBD1 (5 bases). Trimming left V 7 bases short and J 0 bases short, with 21 bases between. The CDR3 is made up of 16 amino acids. Germline V gene lookup returns CDR1 SQVTM and CDR2 ANQGSEA. CDR3 region: CSAGTTLTGANYGYTF. The CDR3 DNA is TGCAGCGCAGGGACCACGTTAACTGGAGCTAACTATGGCTACACCTTC.

V usage is TRBV11-3 and J usage is TRBJ2-1, with D unresolved. CDR1 is SGHNT, CDR2 YENEEA, per germline. V lost 2 bases, J lost 5 bases, and 7 bases lay in between. This CDR3 spans 13 amino acids. CDR3: CASSLNLNNEQFF. The CDR3 coding sequence is TGTGCCAGCAGCTTAAATCTAAACAATGAGCAGTTCTTC.

This clonotype was observed many times. The V gene is TRBV4-3, the J gene TRBJ2-7; D unresolved. Trimming shortened V by 2 bases and J by 6 bases, and 11 bases separated the two germline ends. This CDR3 spans 13 amino acids. Germline values: CDR1 LGHNA, CDR2 YSLEER. In DNA, the CDR3 is TGCGCCAGCAGCCAAATCCCGGGCAGCGAGCAGTACTTC. Translation gives CASSQIPGSEQYF.

This clonotype was detected many times. The chain is built from TRBV11-2 and TRBJ2-1; possible D gene TRBD2, 6 bases. Trimming removed 1 base at V and 9 bases at J, with 10 bases between. Germline V lookup: CDR1 SGHAT, CDR2 FQNNGV. This CDR3 region has 13 residues. CDR3 nucleotides: TGTGCCAGCAGCTTAGTGCGGGACGGTGAGCAGTTCTTC. It encodes CASSLVRDGEQFF.

This clonotype has only a few counts. This chain joins TRBV27 and TRBJ1-5; no clear D. V gave up 5 bases and J gave up 0 bases, with 5 bases separating them. The CDR3 has 13 residues. The germline V gene has CDR1 MNHEY and CDR2 SMNVEV (reference sequence). The CDR3 loop reads CASSTNSNQPQHF. CDR3 coding DNA: TGTGCCAGCAGTACCAATAGCAATCAGCCCCAGCATTTT.

This clonotype occurred many times. This chain links TRBV7-2 with TRBJ1-1; the D is unclear. CDR1 SGHTA and CDR2 FQGNSA come from the germline V gene. The CDR3 is 13 residues long. V was trimmed by 5 bases and J by 4 bases, leaving 11 bases between them. CDR3 sequence reads: CASSLRSSTEAFF. The CDR3 region has the DNA TGTGCCAGCAGCCTAAGGTCCAGCACTGAAGCTTTCTTT.

The table lists this clonotype with many counts. The chain has TRBV5-5 and TRBJ2-7; 8 nucleotides line up with TRBD1. The CDR3 is 16 residues long. J lost 1 base, V lost 0 bases, and 6 bases had no gene match. Germline V gives CDR1 SGHKS, CDR2 YYEKEE (reference sequence). The CDR3 DNA follows: TGTGCCAGCAGCTTGGAACCAGGGGGCCAATCCTACGAGCAGTACTTC. Amino acid sequence: CASSLEPGGQSYEQYF.

This clonotype was counted at least ten times. The V gene is TRBV28, the J gene TRBJ1-2; 9 positions match TRBD1. From germline, CDR1 is MDHEN and CDR2 SYDVKM. The CDR3 totals 13 residues. Trimming at V came to 8 bases and at J to 6 bases, leaving 7 bases not matched to a gene. The CDR3 sequence: CASVRDRVNGYTF. As DNA, the CDR3 is TGTGCCAGCGTGAGGGACAGGGTAAATGGCTACACCTTC.

In its sample, this clonotype was seen a few times. CDR3 nucleotide sequence: TGTGCCACCAGCAAAAAAGCCACCGGGGAGCTGTTTTTT. As protein: CATSKKATGELFF. The chain joins TRBV15 to TRBJ2-2; D call uncertain. V lost 4 bases to trimming and J lost 4 bases, with 7 bases between them. Germline V gives CDR1 LNHNV, CDR2 YYDKDF (reference sequence). CDR3 length equals 13 residues. The entire variable domain, with the rest obtained from reference TRBV15 and TRBJ2-2, is as follows: DAMVIQNPRYQVTQFGKPVTLSCSQTLNHNVMYWYQQKSSQAPKLLFHYYDKDFNNEADTPDNFQSRRPNTSFCFLDIRSPGLGDTAMYLCATSKKATGELFFGEGSRLTVL.

There are many counts of this clonotype. This chain connects TRBV7-2 to TRBJ1-1, with D maybe TRBD1 (6 bases). V was shortened by 2 bases and J by 3 bases, with 16 bases between the two germline ends. This CDR3 is 16 amino acids long. Germline V CDR1 and CDR2: SGHTA, FQGNSA. CDR3 amino acids: CASSLTPRTVDTEAFF. CDR3 in DNA: TGTGCCAGCAGCTTAACCCCCCGGACAGTCGACACTGAAGCTTTCTTT.

In its sample, this clonotype was seen many times. V usage is TRBV11-2 and J usage is TRBJ2-7, with unresolved D. V lost 1 base to trimming and J lost 3 bases, with 7 bases between them. The germline V gene has CDR1 SGHAT and CDR2 FQNNGV. The CDR3 sequence is 13 residues long. The CDR3, as DNA: TGTGCCAGCAGCTTAGTCTCTCACTACGAGCAGTACTTC. This sequence encodes CASSLVSHYEQYF.

This chain links TRBV29-1 with TRBJ1-1; D is ambiguous. The CDR3 has 11 residues. Trimming cost V 7 bases and J 2 bases, with 8 bases left between them. Germline CDR1 SQVTM, CDR2 ANQGSEA. The CDR3 region is CSGLSNTEAFF. As DNA, the CDR3 is TGCAGCGGATTGAGCAACACTGAAGCTTTCTTT.

In its sample, this clonotype was seen many times. The chain couples TRBV7-2 to TRBJ2-3; the D is unclear. Germline V gene lookup returns CDR1 SGHTA and CDR2 FQGNSA. The CDR3 is made up of 14 amino acids. V was shortened by 3 bases and J by 2 bases, with 9 bases between the two germline ends. The CDR3 loop reads CASSLILITDTQYF. DNA of the CDR3: TGTGCCAGCAGCTTGATCCTGATCACAGATACGCAGTATTTT. The complete variable domain, with remaining parts taken from reference TRBV7-2 and TRBJ2-3, reads GAGVSQSPSNKVTEKGKDVELRCDPISGHTALYWYRQSLGQGLEFLIYFQGNSAPDKSGLPSDRFSAERTGGSVSTLTIQRTQQEDSAVYLCASSLILITDTQYFGPGTRLTVL.

This clonotype was counted ten times or more. The J gene is TRBJ2-1, the V gene TRBV5-1, with 9 bases lining up with TRBD2. Germline V gene sequence: CDR1 SGHRS, CDR2 YFSETQ. The CDR3 extends over 16 amino acids. With 2 bases clipped from V and 2 bases from J, the junction kept 5 bases outside the gene matches. CDR3 region: CASSLGAGGAYNEQFF. CDR3 coding DNA: TGCGCCAGCAGCTTAGGAGCGGGGGGCGCCTACAATGAGCAGTTCTTC.

This clonotype has a handful of counts. V usage is TRBV19 and J usage is TRBJ2-2; 8 nucleotides agree with TRBD1. V lost 11 bases and J lost 0; bases outside the gene matches: 8. Germline V lookup: CDR1 LNHDA, CDR2 SQIVND (reference sequence). The CDR3 totals 15 residues. CDR3: CAGLRGQANTGELFF. The DNA of the CDR3 is TGTGCCGGTCTCCGGGGACAGGCGAACACCGGGGAGCTGTTTTTT.

This clonotype was seen a handful of times. V and J are TRBV4-1 and TRBJ2-7; 8 bases are a match to TRBD2. This CDR3 has 13 residues. Per germline, CDR1 MGHRA and CDR2 YSYEKL. V dropped 8 bases and J dropped 6; count of bases not matched to a gene: 9. DNA for the CDR3: TGCGCCAGCGGTCCAGCGGGAGTAGGCGAGCAGTACTTC. This translates into CASGPAGVGEQYF.

This clonotype occurred many times. J is TRBJ2-6 and V is TRBV28; no reliable D call. The CDR3 has 15 amino acids. Germline V gene sequence: CDR1 MDHEN, CDR2 SYDVKM. Trimming pared 2 bases from V and 0 bases from J, leaving 5 bases between. The CDR3 DNA follows: TGTGCCAGCAGTTTAGGAAGCTCTGGGGCCAACGTCCTGACTTTC. Amino acid sequence: CASSLGSSGANVLTF. The variable domain in full, completed from reference TRBV28 and TRBJ2-6, reads DVKVTQSSRYLVKRTGEKVFLECVQDMDHENMFWYRQDPGLGLRLIYFSYDVKMKEKGDIPEGYSVSREKKERFSLILESASTNQTSMYLCASSLGSSGANVLTFGAGSRLTVL.

The sample holds many counts of this clonotype. The rearrangement uses TRBV7-9 and TRBJ2-3, with 7 bases fitting TRBD1. The germline CDR1 and CDR2 sequences are SEHNR and FQNEAQ (reference sequence). V lost 5 bases to trimming and J lost 5 bases; unmatched junction nucleotides: 7. This CDR3 comprises 14 residues. The CDR3 here is CASSTGQARDTQYF. DNA of the CDR3: TGTGCCAGCAGCACCGGACAGGCGAGAGATACGCAGTATTTT.

This clonotype appeared a few times. The chain carries TRBV6-5 and TRBJ1-5; D not resolved. Germline V gives CDR1 MNHEY, CDR2 SVGAGI. This CDR3 has 14 amino acids. Trimming pared 6 bases from V and 2 bases from J, leaving 11 bases between. The DNA for the CDR3 is TGTGCCAGCAGAGAGGGTGTCGGCAATCAGCCCCAGCATTTT. Residues: CASREGVGNQPQHF.

This chain joins TRBV7-8 and TRBJ1-5; no firm D call. The CDR3 has 14 amino acids. The ends were cut back, 5 bases at V and 0 bases at J, with 8 bases in the middle. In germline, CDR1 is SGHVS, CDR2 FQNEAQ. The CDR3 reads CASSPDLSNQPQHF. The DNA of the CDR3 is TGTGCCAGCAGCCCGGACCTTAGCAATCAGCCCCAGCATTTT.

V usage is TRBV3-1 and J usage is TRBJ2-6; TRBD1 matches 8 bases. The CDR3 totals 16 residues. With 3 bases clipped from V and 2 bases from J, the junction kept 3 bases outside the gene matches. In germline, CDR1 is LGHDT, CDR2 YNNKEL (reference sequence). CDR3 nucleotides: TGTGCCAGCAGCCAGGACAGGGTTACTGGGGCCAACGTCCTGACTTTC. Residues: CASSQDRVTGANVLTF.